Listed below are T cell receptor beta chains from one sample, sequenced in a study of T cells after yellow fever vaccination. MiXCR, run by TCRdb on the 5' RACE reads, gives a single entry per CDR3 protein. The profile covers approximately 610,000 distinct CDR3 sequences, with roughly a sixth appearing a single time and 17% taken by the ten largest. The material was PBMCs, obtained about 5 days after the first yellow fever vaccination. The receptor set was obtained from a man younger than 35 who received the YFV17D yellow fever vaccine. CDR3s include the opening cysteine and the closing phenylalanine or tryptophan. The order of the fields is D gene, J gene, V gene, clone size, CDR3 protein, CDR3 DNA. A D gene is named only where the DNA matches it firmly. Not all rows give a size; the values are once, few, many and, for expanded clones, a class.

D gene: NA
J gene: TRBJ2-3
V gene: TRBV20-1
clone size: NA
CDR3 protein: CSARGLFVRRDTQYF
CDR3 DNA: TGCAGTGCTAGGGGCCTTTTTGTAAGAAGGGATACGCAGTATTTT

D gene: TRBD2
J gene: TRBJ2-5
V gene: TRBV7-2
clone size: few
CDR3 protein: CASSFDYWGGQETQYF
CDR3 DNA: TGTGCCAGCAGCTTCGATTATTGGGGGGGCCAAGAGACCCAGTACTTC

D gene: NA
J gene: TRBJ2-3
V gene: TRBV6-1
clone size: few
CDR3 protein: CATSRDGSTDTQYF
CDR3 DNA: TGTGCCACCAGCCGGGACGGTAGCACAGATACGCAGTATTTT

D gene: NA
J gene: TRBJ1-2
V gene: TRBV7-9
clone size: few
CDR3 protein: CASSPGGSRWYGYTF
CDR3 DNA: TGTGCCAGCAGCCCCGGGGGCAGCCGATGGTATGGCTACACCTTC

D gene: TRBD1
J gene: TRBJ2-2
V gene: TRBV4-3
clone size: few
CDR3 protein: CASSLRDRGLDGELFF
CDR3 DNA: TGCGCCAGCAGCCTAAGGGACAGGGGGCTAGACGGGGAGCTGTTTTTT

D gene: NA
J gene: TRBJ1-6
V gene: TRBV9
clone size: few
CDR3 protein: CASSVGGAGENSPLHF
CDR3 DNA: TGTGCCAGCAGCGTAGGGGGGGCAGGGGAAAATTCACCCCTCCACTTT

D gene: NA
J gene: TRBJ2-7
V gene: TRBV19
clone size: NA
CDR3 protein: CASSWSANYEQYF
CDR3 DNA: TGTGCCAGTAGTTGGTCGGCAAACTACGAGCAGTACTTC

D gene: NA
J gene: TRBJ2-1
V gene: TRBV6-2/TRBV6-3
clone size: few
CDR3 protein: CASSYSKEGPFNEQFF
CDR3 DNA: TGTGCCAGCAGTTACTCGAAGGAGGGGCCCTTTAATGAGCAGTTCTTC

D gene: NA
J gene: TRBJ2-2
V gene: TRBV19
clone size: NA
CDR3 protein: CASSISGFPGELFF
CDR3 DNA: TGTGCCAGTAGTATCTCCGGGTTCCCCGGGGAGCTGTTTTTT

D gene: TRBD2
J gene: TRBJ2-1
V gene: TRBV5-1
clone size: NA
CDR3 protein: CASSLAGGFNEQFF
CDR3 DNA: TGCGCCAGCAGCTTGGCGGGGGGGTTCAATGAGCAGTTCTTC

D gene: NA
J gene: TRBJ2-7
V gene: TRBV30
clone size: few
CDR3 protein: CAWARGMREQYF
CDR3 DNA: TGTGCCTGGGCAAGGGGAATGAGGGAGCAGTACTTC

D gene: NA
J gene: TRBJ1-4
V gene: TRBV12-3/TRBV12-4
clone size: NA
CDR3 protein: CASSFPAENEKLFF
CDR3 DNA: TGTGCCAGCAGTTTTCCGGCAGAGAATGAAAAACTGTTTTTT

D gene: TRBD1
J gene: TRBJ1-6
V gene: TRBV7-8
clone size: NA
CDR3 protein: CASSLVWGQEYSQRGSPLHF
CDR3 DNA: TGTGCCAGCAGCCTTGTCTGGGGACAGGAGTATTCTCAACGGGGATCACCCCTCCACTTT

D gene: TRBD2
J gene: TRBJ2-1
V gene: TRBV7-2
clone size: few
CDR3 protein: CASSAAGGSYNEQFF
CDR3 DNA: TGTGCCAGCAGCGCAGCGGGGGGAAGCTACAATGAGCAGTTCTTC

D gene: TRBD2
J gene: TRBJ2-5
V gene: TRBV7-9
clone size: NA
CDR3 protein: CASSRRLAEIETQYF
CDR3 DNA: TGTGCCAGCAGCAGAAGACTAGCGGAGATCGAGACCCAGTACTTC

D gene: NA
J gene: TRBJ1-3
V gene: TRBV6-6
clone size: many
CDR3 protein: CASSFTGNTIYF
CDR3 DNA: TGTGCCAGCAGTTTTACCGGAAACACCATATATTTT

D gene: NA
J gene: TRBJ1-2
V gene: TRBV5-1
clone size: NA
CDR3 protein: CASSLGSAGSVGYTF
CDR3 DNA: TGCGCCAGCAGCCTAGGTTCAGCCGGCAGTGTGGGCTACACCTTC

D gene: NA
J gene: TRBJ1-5
V gene: TRBV2
clone size: NA
CDR3 protein: CASSAGTRWGQPQHF
CDR3 DNA: TGTGCCAGCAGTGCGGGAACGCGGTGGGGTCAGCCCCAGCATTTT

D gene: NA
J gene: TRBJ2-3
V gene: TRBV5-1
clone size: NA
CDR3 protein: CASSRTISRAQYF
CDR3 DNA: TGCGCCAGCAGCAGAACCATCTCTAGGGCGCAGTATTTT

D gene: NA
J gene: TRBJ2-2
V gene: TRBV7-6
clone size: NA
CDR3 protein: CASSLIPTRGTGELFF
CDR3 DNA: TGTGCCAGCAGCTTAATCCCGACCCGAGGCACCGGGGAGCTGTTTTTT

D gene: TRBD1
J gene: TRBJ1-1
V gene: TRBV29-1
clone size: many
CDR3 protein: CSVRTGRWTEAFF
CDR3 DNA: TGCAGCGTTCGGACAGGGCGTTGGACTGAAGCTTTCTTT

D gene: NA
J gene: TRBJ2-7
V gene: TRBV5-1
clone size: NA
CDR3 protein: CASSSRGFPSYEQYF
CDR3 DNA: TGCGCCAGCAGCTCACGGGGGTTCCCCTCCTACGAGCAGTACTTC

D gene: TRBD1
J gene: TRBJ2-5
V gene: TRBV25-1
clone size: NA
CDR3 protein: CASSVVGQGADQETQYF
CDR3 DNA: TGTGCCAGCAGTGTTGTGGGACAGGGCGCCGACCAAGAGACCCAGTACTTC

D gene: TRBD1
J gene: TRBJ1-2
V gene: TRBV29-1
clone size: NA
CDR3 protein: CSVRDSANYGYTF
CDR3 DNA: TGCAGCGTCAGGGACAGCGCCAACTATGGCTACACCTTC

D gene: NA
J gene: TRBJ2-4
V gene: TRBV24-1
clone size: NA
CDR3 protein: CATQGAKNIQYF
CDR3 DNA: TGTGCCACCCAGGGTGCCAAAAACATTCAGTACTTC

D gene: TRBD1
J gene: TRBJ1-6
V gene: TRBV6-2/TRBV6-3
clone size: NA
CDR3 protein: CASSPGTVFSPLHF
CDR3 DNA: TGTGCCAGCAGTCCCGGGACAGTGTTTTCACCCCTCCACTTT

D gene: TRBD2
J gene: TRBJ2-3
V gene: TRBV11-2
clone size: NA
CDR3 protein: CASSLEKRGGLADTQYF
CDR3 DNA: TGTGCCAGCAGCTTAGAAAAGCGGGGGGGCCTGGCAGATACGCAGTATTTT

D gene: NA
J gene: TRBJ1-5
V gene: TRBV6-5
clone size: few
CDR3 protein: CASGDTGRQPQHF
CDR3 DNA: TGTGCCAGCGGGGACACAGGTCGTCAGCCCCAGCATTTT

D gene: NA
J gene: TRBJ2-5
V gene: TRBV5-1
clone size: NA
CDR3 protein: CASSLGQKQETQYF
CDR3 DNA: TGCGCCAGCAGCTTGGGACAGAAGCAAGAGACCCAGTACTTC

D gene: TRBD1
J gene: TRBJ1-1
V gene: TRBV9
clone size: few
CDR3 protein: CASSVLGDSQGAFF
CDR3 DNA: TGTGCCAGCAGCGTTTTGGGGGACAGCCAGGGGGCTTTCTTT

D gene: TRBD2
J gene: TRBJ2-3
V gene: TRBV7-2
clone size: NA
CDR3 protein: CASKMTSGYTDTQYF
CDR3 DNA: TGTGCCAGCAAAATGACTAGCGGCTACACAGATACGCAGTATTTT

D gene: NA
J gene: TRBJ1-1
V gene: TRBV14
clone size: NA
CDR3 protein: CASSQDLSTEAFF
CDR3 DNA: TGTGCCAGCAGCCAAGATCTCTCGACTGAAGCTTTCTTT

D gene: NA
J gene: TRBJ2-7
V gene: TRBV29-1
clone size: NA
CDR3 protein: CSVVLGGFYEQYF
CDR3 DNA: TGCAGCGTCGTCCTCGGGGGCTTCTACGAGCAGTACTTC

D gene: TRBD1
J gene: TRBJ1-4
V gene: TRBV7-6
clone size: NA
CDR3 protein: CASSRPGTGFIEKLFF
CDR3 DNA: TGTGCCAGCAGCCGTCCCGGGACAGGGTTTATTGAAAAACTGTTTTTT

D gene: NA
J gene: TRBJ2-3
V gene: TRBV11-2
clone size: NA
CDR3 protein: CASSLVALARTDTQYF
CDR3 DNA: TGTGCCAGCAGCTTAGTCGCCCTGGCCCGCACAGATACGCAGTATTTT

D gene: NA
J gene: TRBJ2-6
V gene: TRBV6-1
clone size: NA
CDR3 protein: CASRKQGTISGANVLTF
CDR3 DNA: TGTGCCAGCAGGAAACAGGGGACTATCTCTGGGGCCAACGTCCTGACTTTC

D gene: NA
J gene: TRBJ2-1
V gene: TRBV11-2
clone size: few
CDR3 protein: CASSLIAGVPEQFF
CDR3 DNA: TGTGCCAGCAGCTTAATAGCAGGGGTCCCTGAGCAGTTCTTC

D gene: NA
J gene: TRBJ2-5
V gene: TRBV11-2
clone size: few
CDR3 protein: CASSLQASRETQYF
CDR3 DNA: TGTGCCAGCAGCTTACAGGCGTCGAGGGAGACCCAGTACTTC

D gene: NA
J gene: TRBJ1-6
V gene: TRBV6-1
clone size: few
CDR3 protein: CASRKVGGYSPLHF
CDR3 DNA: TGTGCCAGCCGGAAGGTGGGGGGGTATTCACCCCTCCACTTT

D gene: TRBD2
J gene: TRBJ2-5
V gene: TRBV2
clone size: NA
CDR3 protein: CATPGLADQETQYF
CDR3 DNA: TGTGCCACCCCGGGACTAGCGGATCAAGAGACCCAGTACTTC

D gene: NA
J gene: TRBJ1-2
V gene: TRBV6-1
clone size: few
CDR3 protein: CASSEWAYYGYTF
CDR3 DNA: TGTGCCAGCAGTGAATGGGCGTACTATGGCTACACCTTC